Below are 19 T cell receptor beta chains sequenced from a single sample in a study of T cell responses to AZD1222 COVID-19 vaccine. Libraries were prepared by immunoSEQ multiplex PCR; TCRdb keeps only in-frame clonotypes and omits some of them. The sample includes roughly 120,000 clones, 88% of them seen just once. The sample was peripheral blood, taken on day 0 of MenACWY control vaccination. These receptors originate from an adult in good health.

This chain links TRBV2 with TRBJ2-7, with no clear D. Deletions cut 6 bases from V and 4 bases from J, with 13 bases between. The CDR3 extends over 13 amino acids. CDR1 and CDR2 from the germline V gene are SNHLY and FYNNEI. CDR3 sequence (DNA): TGTGCCAGCAGCCTACCTAAAATATACGAGCAGTACTTC. This gives the protein CASSLPKIYEQYF.

The rearrangement uses TRBV7-6 and TRBJ2-3; 7 positions match TRBD2. The CDR3 has 17 amino acids. Per the germline V gene, CDR1 is SGHVS and CDR2 is FNYEAQ. The trim removed 1 base at V and 4 bases at J, leaving 11 bases unmatched. The CDR3 spells CASSLGVWRETSDTQYF. The CDR3 DNA sequence: TGTGCCAGCAGCTTAGGTGTGTGGCGGGAGACATCAGATACGCAGTATTTT. Full variable domain (outside the CDR3, taken from reference TRBV7-6 and TRBJ2-3): GAGVSQSPRYKVTKRGQDVALRCDPISGHVSLYWYRQALGQGPEFLTYFNYEAQQDKSGLPNDRFSAERPEGSISTLTIQRTEQRDSAMYRCASSLGVWRETSDTQYFGPGTRLTVL.

This clone was observed a few times. The rearrangement joins TRBV20-1 to TRBJ2-4; D call uncertain. The ends were cut back, 2 bases at V and 5 bases at J, with 4 bases in the middle. This CDR3 is built from 11 residues. Germline V lookup: CDR1 DFQATT, CDR2 SNEGSKA (reference sequence). CDR3 DNA: TGCAGTGCTAGAAAGGAAAACATTCAGTACTTC. Translated, it gives CSARKENIQYF.

The chain employs TRBV5-4 and TRBJ2-7; D remains ambiguous. The CDR3 contains 14 residues. From germline, CDR1 is SGHNT and CDR2 YYREEE (reference sequence). V dropped 2 bases and J dropped 6 bases, with 15 bases sitting between them. The CDR3 protein is CASSLPSPRSEQYF. Here the CDR3 DNA reads TGTGCCAGCAGCTTACCCTCCCCGAGATCCGAGCAGTACTTC.

The V and J genes are TRBV30 and TRBJ2-7; TRBD2 aligns across 8 bases. Germline trimming cut 0 bases from V and 0 bases from J; bases unmatched to any gene: 16. Germline-derived CDR1 and CDR2 are GTSNPN and SVGIG (reference sequence). The CDR3 sequence is 19 residues long. The DNA for the CDR3 is TGTGCCTGGAGTGTAAGGGGTCGGCGCGGGAGGCCTAACTCCTACGAGCAGTACTTC. This gives the protein CAWSVRGRRGRPNSYEQYF.

This sequence joins TRBV6-2 or TRBV6-3 and TRBJ2-5, with no clear D. The CDR3 extends over 12 amino acids. Germline-derived CDR1 and CDR2 are MNHEY and SVGEGT. V was trimmed by 2 bases and J by 5 bases, leaving 6 bases between them. The CDR3 DNA follows: TGTGCCAGCAGTTACGGGGTGGAGACCCAGTACTTC. This gives the protein CASSYGVETQYF.

The rearrangement uses TRBV28 and TRBJ2-7, with D possibly matching TRBD1 (6 bases). V lost 1 base to trimming and J lost 4 bases, with 11 bases between them. Germline V gene data show CDR1 as MDHEN and CDR2 as SYDVKM. The CDR3 loop spans 14 amino acids. The CDR3 nucleotides read TGTGCCAGCAGTTTATTCAGGGGCCTGTACGAGCAGTACTTC. This codes for CASSLFRGLYEQYF.

The chain carries TRBV5-5 and TRBJ1-4; 12 bases are a match to TRBD1. The CDR3 extends over 17 amino acids. The germline V gene has CDR1 SGHKS and CDR2 YYEKEE (reference sequence). V shed 3 bases and J 3 bases; nucleotides not matched to a gene: 6. CDR3 DNA: TGTGCCAGCAGCTACGGGACAGGGGGCAGGTCTAATGAAAAACTGTTTTTT. Translation: CASSYGTGGRSNEKLFF.

The V and J genes are TRBV4-1 and TRBJ2-2, with D maybe TRBD1 (5 bases). This CDR3 comprises 17 residues. V was shortened by 8 bases and J by 4 bases, with 23 bases between the two germline ends. Germline V gives CDR1 MGHRA, CDR2 YSYEKL. The CDR3 sequence: CASRRRDGKGATGELFF. The CDR3 nucleotides are TGCGCCAGCCGGCGTAGGGATGGGAAAGGGGCCACCGGGGAGCTGTTTTTT.

This clone has only one observation. The chain links TRBV5-1 to TRBJ2-2; 15 bases fit TRBD2. The germline CDR1 and CDR2 sequences are SGHRS and YFSETQ. The V and J ends lost 2 bases and 2 bases, in that order; junction bases with no gene match: 10. The CDR3 consists of 20 residues. The chain's CDR3 is CASSLAVGLAGGANTGELFF. DNA of the CDR3: TGCGCCAGCAGCTTAGCAGTAGGACTAGCGGGAGGGGCCAACACCGGGGAGCTGTTTTTT.

This chain connects TRBV3-1 (or the pseudogene TRBV3-2) to TRBJ2-1, with D unclear. This CDR3 has 14 residues. The V and J ends lost 3 bases and 2 bases respectively, with 8 bases between them. The germline gives CDR1 LGHDT, CDR2 YNNKEL (reference sequence). The chain's CDR3 is CASSQRLAYNEQFF. In nucleotides, the CDR3 is TGTGCCAGCAGCCAGCGGCTAGCCTACAATGAGCAGTTCTTC.

This chain uses TRBV5-6 with TRBJ2-7; D may be TRBD1 or TRBD2 (5 bases each). CDR1 and CDR2 from the germline V gene are SGHDT and YYEEEE. CDR3 size: 12 residues. CDR3: CASSLVNGGVAV. The CDR3 coding sequence is TGTGCCAGCAGCTTGGTTAATGGGGGAGTGGCGGTC.

The V call is TRBV5-3, the J call TRBJ2-7; either TRBD1 or TRBD2 may fit D (5 bases each). TRBV5-3 is reported as an ORF; its role is uncertain. The CDR3 is 17 amino acids. Between the trimmed V and J ends, which lost 3 bases and 7 bases, there was a span of 26 bases. CDR3 protein: CARSSNPGRLLLREQYF. The CDR3 DNA is TGTGCCAGAAGCTCTAATCCGGGACGGCTACTCCTTAGGGAGCAGTACTTC.

The chain joins TRBV10-3 to TRBJ1-2, with D tentatively TRBD1 (6 bases). Germline CDR1 ENHRY, CDR2 SYGVKD. The CDR3 consists of 15 residues. Trimming removed 6 bases from V and 4 bases from J, with 18 bases in between. The CDR3 spells CAISRPPRGTYGYTF. The CDR3 nucleotides are TGTGCCATCAGCCGCCCTCCGAGGGGGACCTATGGCTACACCTTC.

The chain is built from TRBV7-8 and TRBJ1-6; no clear D. Trimming pared 5 bases from V and 4 bases from J, leaving 3 bases between. Germline V gene sequence: CDR1 SGHVS, CDR2 FQNEAQ. The CDR3 spans 12 residues. The CDR3 coding sequence is TGTGCCAGCAGCGTTTATAATTCACCCCTCCACTTT. Amino acid sequence: CASSVYNSPLHF.

In nucleotides, the CDR3 is TGTGCCAGCAGCCCTTTCGGGGACCGGGCGGCTTTCTTT. Amino acid sequence: CASSPFGDRAAFF. The chain is built from TRBV3-1 (or the pseudogene TRBV3-2) and TRBJ1-1; D is possibly TRBD1 (5 bases). The germline V gene encodes CDR1 LGHDT and CDR2 YNNKEL (reference sequence). This CDR3 has 13 amino acids. V was trimmed by 4 bases and J by 11 bases, leaving 17 bases between them.

The V and J genes are TRBV30 and TRBJ1-5; 8 positions match TRBD1. Germline V CDR1 and CDR2: GTSNPN, SVGIG (reference sequence). CDR3 size: 14 residues. V gave up 5 bases and J gave up 3 bases; unmatched junction bases: 6. DNA for the CDR3: TGTGCCTGGGCAGACAGGGGAAACAATCAGCCCCAGCATTTT. Translation gives CAWADRGNNQPQHF.

The chain combines TRBV10-3 with TRBJ2-7; D is perhaps TRBD1 (6 bases). The V gene's germline CDR1 is ENHRY and CDR2 SYGVKD. There are 13 residues in the CDR3. V lost 6 bases and J lost 4, with 13 bases in between. The CDR3 nucleotides are TGTGCCATCAGCGCAGAGGGGGTTTACGAGCAGTACTTC. Amino acid sequence: CAISAEGVYEQYF.

The rearrangement joins TRBV6-5 to TRBJ2-2; no clear D gene. With 4 bases removed from V and 5 bases from J, the gap between germline ends came to 8 bases. In germline, CDR1 is MNHEY, CDR2 SVGAGI. The CDR3 runs to 13 residues. DNA for the CDR3: TGTGCCAGCAGTTTCCCAGGTACCGGGGAGCTGTTTTTT. Translated: CASSFPGTGELFF.